This T cell receptor beta chain was captured in a study of ipilimumab plus nivolumab after autologous stem cell transplantation. Study context: Both relapsed and primary refractory DLBCL were included.

Data came from immunoSEQ multiplex PCR; TCRdb stores just in-frame clones and leaves some out. The repertoire holds over 75,000 clones, with 75% to 85% as singletons. Patients got ipilimumab 1 mg/kg beginning 14 to 28 days post-transplant. The germline V gene has CDR1 MDHEN and CDR2 SYDVKM. The V end lost 6 bases, the J end lost 10 bases, and 18 bases lay between the germline ends. The CDR3 has 13 amino acids. The specimen was PBMCs, collected in a trial of ipilimumab plus nivolumab as post-transplant consolidation. The source of this sequence is a male donor with diffuse large B-cell lymphoma. This sequence joins TRBV28 and TRBJ1-1; possible D gene TRBD1, 5 bases. As DNA, the CDR3 is TGTGCCAGCAGGACCACGGGGCTGGCAGCAGCTTTCTTT. It is translated as CASRTTGLAAAFF.